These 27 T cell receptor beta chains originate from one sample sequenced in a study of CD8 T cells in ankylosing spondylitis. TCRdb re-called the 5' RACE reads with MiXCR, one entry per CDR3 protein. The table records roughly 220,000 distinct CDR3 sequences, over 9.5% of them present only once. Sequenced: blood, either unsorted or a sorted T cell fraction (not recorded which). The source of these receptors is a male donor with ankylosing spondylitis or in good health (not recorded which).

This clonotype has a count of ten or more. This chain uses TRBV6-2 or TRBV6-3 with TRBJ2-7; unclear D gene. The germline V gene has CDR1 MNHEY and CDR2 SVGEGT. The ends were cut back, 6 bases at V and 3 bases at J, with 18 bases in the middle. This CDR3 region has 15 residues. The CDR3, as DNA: TGTGCCAGCAGCGACCCCCTACAGAGCAACTACGAGCAGTACTTC. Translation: CASSDPLQSNYEQYF.

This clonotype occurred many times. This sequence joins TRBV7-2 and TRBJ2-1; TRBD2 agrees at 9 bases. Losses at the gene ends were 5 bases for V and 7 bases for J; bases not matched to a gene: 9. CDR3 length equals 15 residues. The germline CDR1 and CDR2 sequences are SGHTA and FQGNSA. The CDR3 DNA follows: TGTGCCAGCAGCCGCGGGGGGGCCGACGTAAATGAGCAGTTCTTC. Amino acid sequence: CASSRGGADVNEQFF.

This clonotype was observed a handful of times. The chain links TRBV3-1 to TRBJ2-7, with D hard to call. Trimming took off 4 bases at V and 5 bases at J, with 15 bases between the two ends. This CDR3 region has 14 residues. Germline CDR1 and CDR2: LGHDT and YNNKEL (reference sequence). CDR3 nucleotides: TGTGCCAGCAGCCCCTCGGGCAGTTATGACGAGCAGTACTTC. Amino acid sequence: CASSPSGSYDEQYF.

The CDR3 DNA reads TGCGCCAGCACCCGGGACGGGGGGTCGGATGAAAAACTGTTTTTT. It encodes CASTRDGGSDEKLFF. The rearrangement joins TRBV5-1 to TRBJ1-4; weak D call: TRBD1 (5 bases). V was shortened by 6 bases and J by 6 bases, with 18 bases between the two germline ends. The CDR3 is 15 residues long. Germline V gene sequence: CDR1 SGHRS, CDR2 YFSETQ. Combining the CDR3 with reference TRBV5-1 and TRBJ1-4 gives the whole variable domain KAGVTQTPRYLIKTRGQQVTLSCSPISGHRSVSWYQQTPGQGLQFLFEYFSETQRNKGNFPGRFSGRQFSNSRSEMNVSTLELGDSALYLCASTRDGGSDEKLFFGSGTQLSVL.

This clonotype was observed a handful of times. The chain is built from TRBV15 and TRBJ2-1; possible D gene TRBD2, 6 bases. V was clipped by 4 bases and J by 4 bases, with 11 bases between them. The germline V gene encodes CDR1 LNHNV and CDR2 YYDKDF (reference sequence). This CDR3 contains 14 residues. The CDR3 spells CATSIPGLYNEQFF. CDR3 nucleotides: TGTGCCACCAGCATACCGGGACTTTACAATGAGCAGTTCTTC. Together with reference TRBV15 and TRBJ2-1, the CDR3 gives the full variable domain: DAMVIQNPRYQVTQFGKPVTLSCSQTLNHNVMYWYQQKSSQAPKLLFHYYDKDFNNEADTPDNFQSRRPNTSFCFLDIRSPGLGDTAMYLCATSIPGLYNEQFFGPGTRLTVL.

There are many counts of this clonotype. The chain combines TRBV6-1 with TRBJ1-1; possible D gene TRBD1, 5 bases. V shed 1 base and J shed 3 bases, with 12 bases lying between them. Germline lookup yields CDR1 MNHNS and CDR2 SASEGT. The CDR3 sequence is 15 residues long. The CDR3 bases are TGTGCCAGCAGTGAAGTGGGGGGAGGTCACACTGAAGCTTTCTTT. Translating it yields CASSEVGGGHTEAFF.

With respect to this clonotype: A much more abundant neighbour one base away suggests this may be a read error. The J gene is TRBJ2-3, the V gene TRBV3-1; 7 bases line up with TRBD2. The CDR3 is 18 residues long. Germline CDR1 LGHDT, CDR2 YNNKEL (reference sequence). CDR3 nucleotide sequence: TGTGCCACCAGCCAAGGAGAGGGCGGCGCGGGGGGCACAGATACGCAGTATTTT. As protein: CATSQGEGGAGGTDTQYF.

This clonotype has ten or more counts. The CDR3 sequence is CASSLMGDSGYGYTF. The CDR3 region has the DNA TGCGCCAGCAGCTTGATGGGGGATTCCGGATATGGCTACACCTTC. V is TRBV5-1 and J is TRBJ1-2; the D gene is possibly TRBD1 (5 bases). This CDR3 spans 15 amino acids. The ends were cut back, 1 base at V and 5 bases at J, with 15 bases in the middle. Germline lookup yields CDR1 SGHRS and CDR2 YFSETQ.

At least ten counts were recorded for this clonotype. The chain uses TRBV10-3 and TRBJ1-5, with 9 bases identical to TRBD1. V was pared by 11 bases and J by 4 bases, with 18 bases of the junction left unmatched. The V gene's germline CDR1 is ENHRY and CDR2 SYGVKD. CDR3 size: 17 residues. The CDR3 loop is CAGRLTLTGGGNQPQHF. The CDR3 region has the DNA TGTGCCGGTCGACTAACCCTGACAGGGGGTGGGAATCAGCCCCAGCATTTT.

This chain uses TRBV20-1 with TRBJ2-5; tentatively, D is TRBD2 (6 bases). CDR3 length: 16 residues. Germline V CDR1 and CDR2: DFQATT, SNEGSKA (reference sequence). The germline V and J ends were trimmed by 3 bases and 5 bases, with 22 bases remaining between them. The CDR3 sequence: CSARVLGASDGETQYF. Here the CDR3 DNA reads TGCAGTGCTAGGGTTCTCGGGGCTAGCGATGGGGAGACCCAGTACTTC.

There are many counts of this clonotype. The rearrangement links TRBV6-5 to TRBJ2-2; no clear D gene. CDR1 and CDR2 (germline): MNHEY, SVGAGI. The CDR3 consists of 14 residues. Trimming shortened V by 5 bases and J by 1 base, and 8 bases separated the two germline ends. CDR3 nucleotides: TGTGCCAGCAGTCTCGAGCAGAACACCGGGGAGCTGTTTTTT. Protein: CASSLEQNTGELFF.

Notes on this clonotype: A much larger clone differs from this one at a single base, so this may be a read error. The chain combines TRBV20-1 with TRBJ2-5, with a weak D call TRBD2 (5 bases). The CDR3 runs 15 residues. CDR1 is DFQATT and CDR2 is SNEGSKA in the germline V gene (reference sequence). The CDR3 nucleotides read TGCACTGCCGAAGCCCCCCTAGGAGGTCAAGAGACCCAGTACTTC. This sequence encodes CTAEAPLGGQETQYF.

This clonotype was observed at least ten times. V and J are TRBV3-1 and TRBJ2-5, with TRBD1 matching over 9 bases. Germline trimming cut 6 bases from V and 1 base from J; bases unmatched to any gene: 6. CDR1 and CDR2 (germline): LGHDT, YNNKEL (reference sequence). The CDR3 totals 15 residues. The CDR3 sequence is CASSPGTGTQETQYF. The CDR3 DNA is TGTGCCAGCAGTCCCGGGACAGGGACCCAAGAGACCCAGTACTTC.

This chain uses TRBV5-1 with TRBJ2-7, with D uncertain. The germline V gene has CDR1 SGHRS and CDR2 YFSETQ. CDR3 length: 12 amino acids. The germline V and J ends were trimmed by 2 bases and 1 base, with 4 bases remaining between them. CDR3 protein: CASSLQSYEQYF. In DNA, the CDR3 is TGCGCCAGCAGCTTACAGTCCTACGAGCAGTACTTC.

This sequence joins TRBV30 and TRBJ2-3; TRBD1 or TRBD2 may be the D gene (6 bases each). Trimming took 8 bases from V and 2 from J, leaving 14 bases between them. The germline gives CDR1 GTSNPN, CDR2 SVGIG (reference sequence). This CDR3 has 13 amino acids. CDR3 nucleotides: TGTGCCCGGTCCGGGGGCTCCACAGATACGCAGTATTTT. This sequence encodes CARSGGSTDTQYF. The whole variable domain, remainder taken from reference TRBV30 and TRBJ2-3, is SQTIHQWPATLVQPVGSPLSLECTVEGTSNPNLYWYRQAAGRGLQLLFYSVGIGQISSEVPQNLSASRPQDRQFILSSKKLLLSDSGFYLCARSGGSTDTQYFGPGTRLTVL.

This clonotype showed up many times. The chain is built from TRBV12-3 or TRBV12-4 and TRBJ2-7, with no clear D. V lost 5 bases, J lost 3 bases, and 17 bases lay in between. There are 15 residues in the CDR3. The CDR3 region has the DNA TGTGCCAGCAGTCGGAGTGGCAGCGAATTCTACGAGCAGTACTTC. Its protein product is CASSRSGSEFYEQYF.

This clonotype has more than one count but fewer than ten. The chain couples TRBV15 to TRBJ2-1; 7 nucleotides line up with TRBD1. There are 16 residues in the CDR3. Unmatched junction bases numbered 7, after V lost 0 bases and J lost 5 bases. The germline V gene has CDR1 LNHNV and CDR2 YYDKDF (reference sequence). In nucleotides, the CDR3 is TGTGCCACCAGCAGAGATGGCGGCAGGGGGAACAATGAGCAGTTCTTC. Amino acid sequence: CATSRDGGRGNNEQFF.

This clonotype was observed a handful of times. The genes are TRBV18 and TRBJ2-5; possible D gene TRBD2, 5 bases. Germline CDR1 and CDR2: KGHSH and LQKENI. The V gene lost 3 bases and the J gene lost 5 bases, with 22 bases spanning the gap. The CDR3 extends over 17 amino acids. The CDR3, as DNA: TGTGCCAGCTCACCCCTTTTGTCGGGCGCTAGCATTGAGACCCAGTACTTC. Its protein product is CASSPLLSGASIETQYF. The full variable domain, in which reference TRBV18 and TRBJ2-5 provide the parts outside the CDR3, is NAGVMQNPRHLVRRRGQEARLRCSPMKGHSHVYWYRQLPEEGLKFMVYLQKENIIDESGMPKERFSAEFPKEGPSILRIQQVVRGDSAAYFCASSPLLSGASIETQYFGPGTRLLVL.

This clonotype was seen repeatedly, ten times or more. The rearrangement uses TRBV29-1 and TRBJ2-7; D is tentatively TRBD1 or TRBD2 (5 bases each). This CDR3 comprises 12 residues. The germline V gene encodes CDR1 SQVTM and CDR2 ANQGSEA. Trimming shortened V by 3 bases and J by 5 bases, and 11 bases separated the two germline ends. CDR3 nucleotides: TGCAGCGTTGATAAGGGGACCGACGAGCAGTACTTC. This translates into CSVDKGTDEQYF.

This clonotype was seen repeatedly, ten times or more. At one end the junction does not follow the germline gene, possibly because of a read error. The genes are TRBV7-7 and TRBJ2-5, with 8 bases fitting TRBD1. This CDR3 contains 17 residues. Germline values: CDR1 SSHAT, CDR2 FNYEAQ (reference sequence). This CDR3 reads CASSFGASGQGRETQYF. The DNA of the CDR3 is TGTGCTAGCAGCTTTGGTGCTTCCGGACAGGGTAGAGAGACCCAGTACTTC.

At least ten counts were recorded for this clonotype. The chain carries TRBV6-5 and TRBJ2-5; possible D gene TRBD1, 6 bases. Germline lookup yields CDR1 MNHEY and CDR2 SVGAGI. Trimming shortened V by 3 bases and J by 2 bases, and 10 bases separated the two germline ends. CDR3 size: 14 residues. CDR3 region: CASSYGTLQETQYF. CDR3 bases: TGTGCCAGCAGTTATGGGACACTTCAAGAGACCCAGTACTTC.

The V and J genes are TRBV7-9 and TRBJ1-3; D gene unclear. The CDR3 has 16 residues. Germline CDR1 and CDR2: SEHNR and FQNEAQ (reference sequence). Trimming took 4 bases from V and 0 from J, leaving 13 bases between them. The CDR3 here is CASSSPRALSGNTIYF. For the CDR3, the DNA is TGTGCCAGCAGCTCGCCGAGGGCTCTCTCTGGAAACACCATATATTTT.

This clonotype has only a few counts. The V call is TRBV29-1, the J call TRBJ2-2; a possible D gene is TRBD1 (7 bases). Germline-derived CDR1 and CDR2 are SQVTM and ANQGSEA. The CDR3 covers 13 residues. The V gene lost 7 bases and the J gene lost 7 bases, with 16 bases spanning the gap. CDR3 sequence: CSAHQGGNGELFF. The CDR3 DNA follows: TGCAGCGCCCACCAGGGGGGTAACGGGGAGCTGTTTTTT.

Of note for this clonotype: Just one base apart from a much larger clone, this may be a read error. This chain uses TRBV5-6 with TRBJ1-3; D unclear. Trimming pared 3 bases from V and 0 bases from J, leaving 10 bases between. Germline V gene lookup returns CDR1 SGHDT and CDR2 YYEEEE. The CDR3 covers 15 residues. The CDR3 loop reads CASSSASASGNTIYF. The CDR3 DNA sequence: TGTGCCAGCAGCTCGGCCTCAGCCTCTGGAAACACCATATATTTT.

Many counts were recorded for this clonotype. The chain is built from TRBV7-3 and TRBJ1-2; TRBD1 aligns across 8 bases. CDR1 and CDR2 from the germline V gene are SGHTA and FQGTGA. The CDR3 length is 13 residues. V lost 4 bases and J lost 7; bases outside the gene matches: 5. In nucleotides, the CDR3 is TGTGCCAGCAGCTACCTGGACAGGGCTGGCTACACCTTC. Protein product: CASSYLDRAGYTF. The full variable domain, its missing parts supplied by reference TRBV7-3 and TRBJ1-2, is GAGVSQTPSNKVTEKGKYVELRCDPISGHTALYWYRQSLGQGPEFLIYFQGTGAADDSGLPNDRFFAVRPEGSVSTLKIQRTERGDSAVYLCASSYLDRAGYTFGSGTRLTVV.

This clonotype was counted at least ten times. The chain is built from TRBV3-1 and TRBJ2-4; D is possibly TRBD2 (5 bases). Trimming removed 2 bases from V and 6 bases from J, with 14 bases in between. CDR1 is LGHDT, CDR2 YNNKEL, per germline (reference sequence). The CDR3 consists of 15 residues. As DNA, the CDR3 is TGTGCCAGCAGCCAACTGATGGGAGATCGAAACATTCAGTACTTC. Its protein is CASSQLMGDRNIQYF.

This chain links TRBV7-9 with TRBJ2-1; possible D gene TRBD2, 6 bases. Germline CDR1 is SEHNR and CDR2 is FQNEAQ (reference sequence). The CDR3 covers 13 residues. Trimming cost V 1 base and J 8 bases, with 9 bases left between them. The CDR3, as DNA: TGTGCCAGCAGCTTAGGACTAGTCGATGAGCAGTTCTTC. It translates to CASSLGLVDEQFF.